The 20 T cell receptor beta chains below all came from one sample that was sequenced in a study of CD8+ T cells in alopecia areata (dated by TCRdb to about 2018). The library was prepared using the immunoSEQ multiplex PCR assay. To provide template for TCR sequencing, every sample had RNA extracted and reverse transcribed into cDNA. TCRdb took this table from immuneACCESS and kept in-frame rearrangements with V and J called. Such tables lack part of the clones; where checked against another copy, unresolved V genes explain under half of the gap, and the rest is unexplained. The sample profile shows about 76,000 clones; about 71% of them were found once. Of the sample, about a quarter falls within the top ten clones. The time point label for this specimen denotes: 20 to 30 weeks on oral tofacitinib. The treatment or condition label of this sample denotes: oral pan-JAK inhibitor, 5-10 mg twice daily.

Sequenced material: CD8+ T cells sorted from blood, taken at week 24, from a patient treated with tofacitinib. The source of these receptors is a human donor with alopecia areata.

The chain carries TRBV27 and TRBJ1-6; D is unresolved. The CDR3 length is 14 residues. V lost 2 bases to trimming and J lost 13 bases, with 15 bases between them. Germline V gives CDR1 MNHEY, CDR2 SMNVEV (reference sequence). The CDR3, as DNA: TGTGCCAGCAGTTTAAAGGGTCCCATTTGGCCCCTCCACTTT. Its protein is CASSLKGPIWPLHF.

By its share, this clone is medium-sized. The DNA of the CDR3 is TGTGCCAGCAGCTTATACAGGGGCCGTGCGAACACCGGGGAGCTGTTTTTT. The encoded protein is CASSLYRGRANTGELFF. The chain is built from TRBV5-4 and TRBJ2-2, with 7 bases fitting TRBD1. Germline loops: CDR1 SGHNT, CDR2 YYREEE (reference sequence). With 2 bases clipped from V and 0 bases from J, the junction kept 7 bases outside the gene matches. This CDR3 region has 17 residues.

This clone was seen a few times. One base away lies a much larger clone, so this may be a sequencing read error. This CDR3 is also generated by other DNA sequences in the sample. The chain couples TRBV27 to TRBJ2-1; 10 nucleotides match TRBD2. The CDR3 covers 15 residues. Germline trimming cut 4 bases from V and 0 bases from J; bases unmatched to any gene: 0. Germline CDR1 reads MNHEY; CDR2 reads SMNVEV (reference sequence). CDR3 bases: TGTGCCAGCAGTTCTAGCGGGAGCTCCTACAATGAGCAGTTCTTC. Translating it yields CASSSSGSSYNEQFF.

The chain joins TRBV30 to TRBJ2-7; D is unclear. V lost 1 base, J lost 6 bases, and 10 bases lay in between. The CDR3 length is 12 residues. Germline V gene sequence: CDR1 GTSNPN, CDR2 SVGIG (reference sequence). CDR3 region: CAWSGNPGEQYF. As DNA, the CDR3 is TGTGCCTGGAGTGGGAACCCTGGCGAGCAGTACTTC. The entire variable domain, with the rest obtained from reference TRBV30 and TRBJ2-7, is as follows: SQTIHQWPATLVQPVGSPLSLECTVEGTSNPNLYWYRQAAGRGLQLLFYSVGIGQISSEVPQNLSASRPQDRQFILSSKKLLLSDSGFYLCAWSGNPGEQYFGPGTRLTVT.

Regarding this clone: This likely came from a read error, as a far larger clone is one base away. The same CDR3 also results from other DNA sequences found in this sample. The chain uses TRBV11-2 and TRBJ2-7, with 10 bases matching TRBD2. The CDR3 length is 15 residues. With 4 bases clipped from V and 3 bases from J, the junction kept 6 bases outside the gene matches. Germline V gene sequence: CDR1 SGHAT, CDR2 FQNNGV. The CDR3 reads CASSSRTSGLYEQYF. Written as DNA, the CDR3 is TGTGCCAGCAGCTCCAGGACTAGCGGTCTCTACGAGCAGTACTTC.

This clone came up a few times. The genes are TRBV6-5 and TRBJ1-2; D is unclear. From germline, CDR1 is MNHEY and CDR2 SVGAGI. V lost 3 bases to trimming and J lost 4 bases, with 12 bases between them. The length of the CDR3 is 14 residues. The CDR3 is CASSYTSWGYGYTF. CDR3 sequence (DNA): TGTGCCAGCAGTTATACGAGTTGGGGCTATGGCTACACCTTC.

The chain uses TRBV7-9 and TRBJ2-1; D tentatively reads TRBD1 or TRBD2 (5 bases each). CDR1 is SEHNR, CDR2 FQNEAQ, per germline (reference sequence). This CDR3 is built from 17 residues. Between the trimmed V and J ends, which lost 4 bases and 3 bases, there was a span of 19 bases. The CDR3 bases are TGTGCCAGCAGCTCCACCGGTGGGACCCTACGCTACAATGAGCAGTTCTTC. It yields the protein CASSSTGGTLRYNEQFF.

Here the CDR3 reads CASSLAGGGSTEAFF. In DNA form, the CDR3 reads TGTGCCAGCAGCTTAGCGGGGGGCGGAAGCACTGAAGCTTTCTTT. The chain has TRBV7-9 and TRBJ1-1; a weak D match, TRBD1 (6 bases). The CDR3 totals 15 residues. The V and J ends lost 0 bases and 4 bases respectively, with 12 bases between them. Per germline, CDR1 SEHNR and CDR2 FQNEAQ (reference sequence). Complete variable domain (other parts from reference TRBV7-9 and TRBJ1-1): DTGVSQNPRHKITKRGQNVTFRCDPISEHNRLYWYRQTLGQGPEFLTYFQNEAQLEKSRLLSDRFSAERPKGSFSTLEIQRTEQGDSAMYLCASSLAGGGSTEAFFGQGTRLTVV.

This clone was recorded a few times. This chain connects TRBV29-1 to TRBJ2-1; 12 positions agree with TRBD2. After removal of 1 base from V and 2 bases from J, the junction contained 3 bases not matched to a gene. Germline V lookup: CDR1 SQVTM, CDR2 ANQGSEA. The CDR3 sequence is 16 residues long. CDR3 region: CSVEGTSGTTYNEQFF. The CDR3 coding sequence is TGCAGCGTTGAAGGGACTAGCGGGACCACCTACAATGAGCAGTTCTTC.

J is TRBJ2-1 and V is TRBV30; TRBD2 matches at 8 bases. CDR3 length: 15 amino acids. V was clipped by 1 base and J by 5 bases; unmatched bases: 7. Germline V gene sequence: CDR1 GTSNPN, CDR2 SVGIG (reference sequence). The CDR3 reads CAWSEGTSGNNEQFF. The CDR3, as DNA: TGTGCCTGGAGTGAAGGGACTAGTGGAAACAATGAGCAGTTCTTC.

In its sample, this clone was seen a few times. The genes are TRBV30 and TRBJ2-3; 8 bases fit TRBD2. CDR1 and CDR2 (germline): GTSNPN, SVGIG (reference sequence). This CDR3 is built from 14 residues. J lost 1 base, V lost 0 bases, and 0 bases had no gene match. DNA for the CDR3: TGTGCCTGGAGTGTAGCGGGAGGCACAGATACGCAGTATTTT. This translates into CAWSVAGGTDTQYF.

V usage is TRBV27 and J usage is TRBJ1-5; 7 nucleotides agree with TRBD1. The CDR3 covers 13 residues. Unmatched junction bases numbered 4, after V lost 5 bases and J lost 6 bases. CDR1 is MNHEY, CDR2 SMNVEV, per germline (reference sequence). This chain's CDR3 is CASSAQGSQPQHF. The CDR3 DNA reads as TGTGCCAGCAGTGCACAGGGGAGTCAGCCCCAGCATTTT.

This clone was observed once. V gene TRBV6-5 combines with J gene TRBJ2-3; D unclear. The V gene lost 4 bases and the J gene lost 1 base, with 12 bases spanning the gap. This CDR3 has 15 residues. Germline values: CDR1 MNHEY, CDR2 SVGAGI. The CDR3 region has the DNA TGTGCCAGCAGTTTCGCCAACCTAGGCACAGATACGCAGTATTTT. Residues: CASSFANLGTDTQYF.

The chain combines TRBV5-1 with TRBJ1-1; D is perhaps TRBD1 (5 bases). The V end lost 3 bases, the J end lost 6 bases, and 15 bases lay between the germline ends. The germline gives CDR1 SGHRS, CDR2 YFSETQ. The CDR3 runs to 14 residues. In DNA, the CDR3 is TGCGCCAGCAGCTGGAAACGGGACGGCTCTGAAGCTTTCTTT. This encodes CASSWKRDGSEAFF.

This clone was observed a few times. This sample also contains other DNA sequences that code for the same CDR3. This rearrangement joins TRBV30 to TRBJ2-1; TRBD1 might be the D (6 bases). The germline V and J ends were trimmed by 1 base and 3 bases, with 10 bases remaining between them. The CDR3 spans 14 residues. From germline, CDR1 is GTSNPN and CDR2 SVGIG (reference sequence). Here the CDR3 reads CAWSAGQGYNEQFF. The CDR3 region has the DNA TGTGCCTGGAGTGCGGGACAAGGCTACAATGAGCAGTTCTTC.

By share of the sample, this clone is medium-sized. The chain employs TRBV7-9 and TRBJ2-5; D might be TRBD1 or TRBD2, each matching 5 bases. From germline, CDR1 is SEHNR and CDR2 FQNEAQ (reference sequence). CDR3 length: 15 amino acids. V lost 3 bases and J 2 bases, leaving 13 bases between the germline ends. The CDR3 region is CASSLPGRVQETQYF. As DNA, the CDR3 is TGTGCCAGCAGCTTGCCGGGACGGGTGCAAGAGACCCAGTACTTC.

This clone was seen just once. The chain combines TRBV4-3 with TRBJ2-6; TRBD2 aligns across 10 bases. The germline V gene encodes CDR1 LGHNA and CDR2 YSLEER. Unmatched junction bases numbered 5, after V lost 0 bases and J lost 0 bases. The CDR3 runs to 19 residues. DNA of the CDR3: TGCGCCAGCAGCCAAGAATGGGCTAGCGGGAGCTCTGGGGCCAACGTCCTGACTTTC. Translation: CASSQEWASGSSGANVLTF.

The DNA for the CDR3 is TGCAGCGTCGCCCCGGGACAAGACACGAGCACAGATACGCAGTATTTT. Its protein is CSVAPGQDTSTDTQYF. The chain has TRBV29-1 and TRBJ2-3, with a tentative D call TRBD1 (6 bases). V was shortened by 6 bases and J by 0 bases, with 19 bases between the two germline ends. The germline V gene encodes CDR1 SQVTM and CDR2 ANQGSEA. CDR3 length: 16 amino acids.

V is TRBV15 and J is TRBJ2-7, with 7 positions matching TRBD1. CDR1 is LNHNV and CDR2 is YYDKDF in the germline V gene (reference sequence). The J segment lost 5 bases and the V segment lost 0 bases, leaving 4 bases of the junction unmatched. The CDR3 has 14 amino acids. This CDR3 is CATSRDRQGHEQYF. CDR3 coding DNA: TGTGCCACCAGCAGAGACAGACAGGGTCACGAGCAGTACTTC.

This clone has a handful of counts. The rearrangement uses TRBV7-9 and TRBJ2-4, with TRBD1 matching 7 bases. This CDR3 has 17 residues. V lost 5 bases to trimming and J lost 0 bases; unmatched junction nucleotides: 10. Germline-derived CDR1 and CDR2 are SEHNR and FQNEAQ (reference sequence). The DNA for the CDR3 is TGTGCCAGCAGCGCCGGACAGGTTGCGATAGCCAAAAACATTCAGTACTTC. Encoded protein: CASSAGQVAIAKNIQYF.